The clone carrying this T cell receptor beta chain was recorded a few times. CDR1 is LNHDA, CDR2 SQIVND, per germline (reference sequence). Trimming took off 1 base at V and 2 bases at J, with 9 bases between the two ends. The CDR3 length is 15 residues. Produced via immunoSEQ multiplex PCR; TCRdb's table is partial and in-frame only. This sample has more than 90,000 clones, with approximately 80% found just once. The data were obtained in a study of blood T cell repertoires in COVID-19. Study-level background: Researchers got acute and convalescent COVID-19 samples from the United States, Italy and Spain. In each case, the material was cDNA or gDNA derived from T cells, B-cell-depleted T cells, or PBMCs.

The chain joins TRBV19 to TRBJ1-5, with D possibly being TRBD1 (5 bases). The origin of this receptor is a woman between 65 and 79 years old with acute or convalescent COVID-19. The sequenced sample was peripheral blood. CDR3 sequence: CASSIGQGGNQPQHF. CDR3 in DNA: TGTGCCAGTAGTATAGGCCAAGGGGGCAATCAGCCCCAGCATTTT.